This T cell receptor beta chain comes out of a study of T cell repertoires in cytomegalovirus infection. As for the study in general: CMV epitopes in the study were HLA-C-restricted (recently identified) and HLA-B-restricted (well studied).

The CDR3 consists of 13 residues. V lost 2 bases, J lost 6 bases, and 7 bases lay in between. The V gene's germline CDR1 is SGHTA and CDR2 FQGNSA. This clonotype was detected a few times. As yet, its antigen is unknown. TCRdb re-analysed the reads in MiXCR, keeping a single row per CDR3 protein. The sample carries approximately 1,000,000 distinct CDR3 sequences, 31% recorded once. Study-wide results and caveats: It was HLA-C-restricted CMV-specific TCR beta clonotypes that dominated the response ex vivo.

The sequencing here drew on cultured CD8+ T cells from PBMCs, taken from culture after CMV antigen stimulation. The chain recombines TRBV7-2 with TRBJ2-2, with D hard to call. This TCR was recovered from a human donor in good health (CMV status not recorded). Some clones in this sample may be carry-over from other donors' samples. The CDR3 reads CASSLFFAGELFF. CDR3 DNA: TGTGCCAGCAGCTTATTCTTTGCCGGGGAGCTGTTTTTT.